The entry that follows covers one T cell receptor (beta chain) sequence. What it binds is not known. The data originate from a study of cytomegalovirus exposure and HLA in healthy donors. The study's findings and limits: DRB1 showed the most TCR associations and HLA-C the fewest in a later analysis, as rates varied by HLA locus. Because they were indistinguishable, some V segments, including TRBV6-2 and TRBV6-3, were excluded.

In the PCR, 60 Vbeta and 13 Jbeta primers were used. Method: immunoSEQ multiplex PCR; TCRdb's copy keeps in-frame clones and lacks some. The sample contains about 140,000 clones, more than 60% of which appear only once. J lost 5 bases, V lost 1 base, and 4 bases had no gene match. Germline CDR1 LNHDA, CDR2 SQIVND (reference sequence). This CDR3 has 14 amino acids. V and J are TRBV19 and TRBJ2-7, with 8 bases that match TRBD2. This receptor was taken from a woman aged 55-69 years in good health and CMV-seronegative. The sequenced sample consisted of PBMCs. CDR3 bases: TGTGCCAGTAGTATAGTCGGACTAGCAAACGAGCAGTACTTC. Translation: CASSIVGLANEQYF.